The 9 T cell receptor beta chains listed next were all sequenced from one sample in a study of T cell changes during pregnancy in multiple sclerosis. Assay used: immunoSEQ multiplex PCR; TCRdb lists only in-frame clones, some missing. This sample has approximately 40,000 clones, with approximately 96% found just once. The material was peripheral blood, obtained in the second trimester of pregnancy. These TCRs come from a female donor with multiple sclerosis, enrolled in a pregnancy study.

DNA of the CDR3: TGTGCCAGCAGTTTATCGGGACAGGGTGGTGAAAAACTGTTTTTT. Translated, it gives CASSLSGQGGEKLFF. The V and J genes are TRBV28 and TRBJ1-4, with 9 bases aligning to TRBD1. Trimming removed 1 base from V and 7 bases from J; junction bases left unmatched: 4. Germline V lookup: CDR1 MDHEN, CDR2 SYDVKM. The length of the CDR3 is 15 residues.

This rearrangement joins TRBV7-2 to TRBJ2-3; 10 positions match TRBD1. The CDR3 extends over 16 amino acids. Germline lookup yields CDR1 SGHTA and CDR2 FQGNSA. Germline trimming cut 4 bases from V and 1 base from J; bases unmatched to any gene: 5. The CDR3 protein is CASSYRGTGGTDTQYF. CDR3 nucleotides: TGTGCCAGCAGCTACCGAGGGACAGGGGGCACAGATACGCAGTATTTT.

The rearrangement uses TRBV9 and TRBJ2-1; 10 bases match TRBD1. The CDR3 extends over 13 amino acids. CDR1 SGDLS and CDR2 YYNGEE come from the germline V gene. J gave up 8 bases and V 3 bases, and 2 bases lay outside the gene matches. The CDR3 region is CASSADRGHEQFF. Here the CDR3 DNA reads TGTGCCAGCAGCGCCGACAGGGGGCATGAGCAGTTCTTC.

The CDR3 loop is CARETSVRRNEQFF. The CDR3 nucleotides are TGTGCCAGGGAGACTAGCGTCCGCCGGAATGAGCAGTTCTTC. The chain recombines TRBV27 with TRBJ2-1, with 8 bases matching TRBD2. CDR1 MNHEY and CDR2 SMNVEV come from the germline V gene (reference sequence). V dropped 9 bases and J dropped 7; count of bases not matched to a gene: 11. This CDR3 has 14 amino acids.

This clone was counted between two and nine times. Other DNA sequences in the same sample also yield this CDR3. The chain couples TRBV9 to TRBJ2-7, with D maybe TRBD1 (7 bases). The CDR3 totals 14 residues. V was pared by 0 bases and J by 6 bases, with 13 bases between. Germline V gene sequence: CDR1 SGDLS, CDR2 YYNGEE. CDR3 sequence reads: CASSVAYRGGEQYF. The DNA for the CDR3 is TGTGCCAGCAGCGTAGCTTACAGGGGAGGCGAGCAGTACTTC.

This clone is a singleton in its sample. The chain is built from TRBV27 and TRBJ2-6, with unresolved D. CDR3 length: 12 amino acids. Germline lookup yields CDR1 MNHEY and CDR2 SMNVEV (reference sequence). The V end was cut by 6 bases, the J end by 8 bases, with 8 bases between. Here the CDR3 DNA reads TGTGCCAGCAGGACAATGTCCAACGTCCTGACTTTC. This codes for CASRTMSNVLTF.

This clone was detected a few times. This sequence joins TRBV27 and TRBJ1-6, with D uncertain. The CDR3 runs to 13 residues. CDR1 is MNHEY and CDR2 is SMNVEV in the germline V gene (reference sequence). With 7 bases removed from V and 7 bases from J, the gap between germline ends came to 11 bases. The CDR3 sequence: CASTLPENSPLHF. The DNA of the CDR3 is TGTGCCAGCACCCTCCCGGAGAATTCACCCCTCCACTTT.

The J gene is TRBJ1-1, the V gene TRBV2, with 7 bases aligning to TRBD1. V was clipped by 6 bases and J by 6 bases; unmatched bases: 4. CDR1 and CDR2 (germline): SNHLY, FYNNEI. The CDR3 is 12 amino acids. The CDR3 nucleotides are TGTGCCAGCAGACTTGGACAGGCTGAAGCTTTCTTT. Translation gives CASRLGQAEAFF.

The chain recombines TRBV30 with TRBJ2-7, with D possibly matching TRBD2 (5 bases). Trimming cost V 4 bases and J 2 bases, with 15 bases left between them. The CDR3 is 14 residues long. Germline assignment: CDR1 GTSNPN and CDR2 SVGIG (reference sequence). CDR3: CAWKGAGFAYEQYF. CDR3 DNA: TGTGCCTGGAAGGGAGCTGGGTTTGCCTACGAGCAGTACTTC. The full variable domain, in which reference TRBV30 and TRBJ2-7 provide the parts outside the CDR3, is SQTIHQWPATLVQPVGSPLSLECTVEGTSNPNLYWYRQAAGRGLQLLFYSVGIGQISSEVPQNLSASRPQDRQFILSSKKLLLSDSGFYLCAWKGAGFAYEQYFGPGTRLTVT.